Listed below are T cell receptor beta chains from one sample, sequenced in a study of OX40 agonist ivuxolimab in advanced cancers. Some clones are missing from TCRdb's copy, which holds only in-frame ones; the method was immunoSEQ multiplex PCR. In the table there are about 33,000 clones, around 84% of which are singletons. The sample here was CD4+ or CD8+ T cells sorted from blood, taken in a trial of the OX40 agonist ivuxolimab. All receptors come from an adult with an advanced solid tumor such as melanoma, head and neck, liver or kidney cancer. The CDR3 runs from the conserved cysteine through the conserved F or W. Fields, in order: CDR3 length, V gene, D gene, J gene, CDR3 protein. The D gene is left open where the match is weak.

18	TRBV29-1	TRBD2	TRBJ2-1	CSVAGTSGSSGPYNEQFF
15	TRBV6-5	NA	TRBJ2-3	CASSYRVDSTDTQYF
15	TRBV27	TRBD2	TRBJ2-7	CATSISGSSSYEQYF
16	TRBV7-9	NA	TRBJ2-6	CASSLGGAPGANVLTF
12	TRBV27	NA	TRBJ2-1	CASGMIGDPQVF
15	TRBV9	NA	TRBJ2-7	CASSVGEGSTYEQYF
12	TRBV15	TRBD2	TRBJ2-1	CATTWGGNEQFF
17	TRBV19	NA	TRBJ1-6	CASSILSSFSYNSPLHF
13	TRBV30	TRBD2	TRBJ2-7	CAWDSGGAVEQYF
15	TRBV27	NA	TRBJ2-6	CASSLWGYGANVLTF
15	TRBV7-2	NA	TRBJ2-7	CASRAPTATRHEQYF
13	TRBV6-5	NA	TRBJ2-7	CATGGDSPYEQYF
13	TRBV29-1	NA	TRBJ1-4	CSASGGGTEKLFF
15	TRBV27	NA	TRBJ1-4	CASSPLRGSNEKLFF
13	TRBV5-5	NA	TRBJ1-2	CASSHQEVIGYTF
15	TRBV13	NA	TRBJ2-5	CASSHPGKGRETQYF
16	TRBV4-1	NA	TRBJ2-7	CASSQAVRDGGYEQYF
16	TRBV13	TRBD2	TRBJ2-1	CASAPSTSGRGYEQFF
16	TRBV7-9	NA	TRBJ1-1	CASSPTGTPRDTEAFF
12	TRBV2	NA	TRBJ1-1	CATQTGGTEAFF
13	TRBV6-6	NA	TRBJ2-7	CASSYGSGYEQYF
14	TRBV7-9	TRBD1	TRBJ1-2	CASSPPTGTNGYTF
15	TRBV7-9	TRBD1	TRBJ1-4	CASSQPGTGAEKLFF
15	TRBV6-1	TRBD1	TRBJ2-7	CASSEPGTATYEQYF
16	TRBV19	NA	TRBJ2-2	CASSIVSGWEAGELFF
13	TRBV4-1	NA	TRBJ2-7	CASSQDQAYEQYF
17	TRBV7-2	TRBD2	TRBJ2-2	CASSLSVERGGYGELFF
14	TRBV15	NA	TRBJ2-1	CATRSLDSYNEQFF
15	TRBV2	TRBD1	TRBJ2-5	CASRKRAGGGETQYF
15	TRBV6-1	NA	TRBJ2-1	CASSDLGGTGDEQFF
13	TRBV7-8	TRBD2	TRBJ2-3	CASSLTSGDTQYF
16	TRBV7-9	TRBD1	TRBJ2-7	CASSSYMGQGAYEQYF
15	TRBV5-1	TRBD1	TRBJ2-1	CASSLGQGYYNEQFF
13	TRBV28	NA	TRBJ2-7	CASRVRTAYEQYF
14	TRBV4-1	NA	TRBJ1-3	CASSQVAGANTIYF
14	TRBV10-3	NA	TRBJ2-2	CAIEDYKNTGELFF
13	TRBV7-9	NA	TRBJ1-1	CASSSDTNTEAFF
15	TRBV6-1	TRBD1	TRBJ2-7	CASSVGTGRQYEQYF
12	TRBV27	NA	TRBJ2-7	CASSLVGNEQYF
15	TRBV27	TRBD2	TRBJ2-3	CASSWGLAGGDTQYF
16	TRBV7-3	NA	TRBJ2-7	CASSLTGDGSSYEQYF
14	TRBV28	TRBD1	TRBJ2-7	CASSSGQGAYEQYF
15	TRBV4-3	TRBD1	TRBJ1-1	CASSQEDRRGTEAFF
14	TRBV6-5	NA	TRBJ1-5	CASRQTGVNQPQHF
14	TRBV27	NA	TRBJ2-2	CASTTGTETGELFF
13	TRBV30	NA	TRBJ1-2	CAWSDGGGLGYTF
15	TRBV9	TRBD2	TRBJ2-3	CASNLGTTSTDTQYF
14	TRBV5-1	TRBD1	TRBJ1-1	CASSITGVVTEAFF
16	TRBV11-1	TRBD2	TRBJ2-7	CASSLGGLAGGREQYF
13	TRBV27	NA	TRBJ1-2	CASSPDGGYGYTF
16	TRBV27	NA	TRBJ1-6	CASSLLGASYNSPLHF
17	TRBV5-1	TRBD2	TRBJ2-1	CASSLAGLAGGSVEQFF
17	TRBV28	TRBD2	TRBJ2-3	CASSSLLAGGPTDTQYF
13	TRBV2	NA	TRBJ2-1	CASSVSRGHEQFF
14	TRBV6-5	TRBD2	TRBJ2-1	CASSYSLAGQEQFF